This T cell receptor (beta chain) was captured in a study of molecular identifiers for immune sequencing clone quantification. Study conclusions and caveats: Over 97% of CMV-specific effector molecules, but under 1% of naive ones, were in clones above 20 copies.

Germline V lookup: CDR1 SQVTM, CDR2 ANQGSEA. V was cut by 8 bases and J by 1 base, with 11 bases left in between. The CDR3 runs 13 residues. The sample holds many counts of this clonotype. Its antigen is unknown. CD8+CD4-CCR7+CD45RA+ cells were sorted as naive CD8 T cells. In preparing bulk TCR libraries, previously described methods and listed TCR primers were used. One entry per CDR3 protein results from TCRdb running MiXCR on the PCR reads. The data contain 490,000 or so distinct CDR3 sequences, roughly a fifth of them singletons. The specimen sequenced was naive CD8+ T cells from blood, with Jurkat cell RNA spiked in. Subset denoted: FACS-sorted CD8+CD4-CCR7+CD45RA+ naive T cells. The chain employs TRBV29-1 and TRBJ2-2; D tentatively reads TRBD1 or TRBD2 (5 bases each). This sequence was found in a human donor in good health. Some libraries in this study had Jurkat cell RNA spiked in. The CDR3 is CSFRDGNTGELFF. CDR3 nucleotides: TGCAGCTTCCGGGACGGGAACACCGGGGAGCTGTTTTTT.